The 17 T cell receptor beta chains reported below all come from one sample, sequenced in a study of blood T cell repertoires in COVID-19. Profiling relied on immunoSEQ multiplex PCR, and the TCRdb table lists in-frame clones only, not all of them. The sample yields fewer than 350,000 clones, approximately 91% seen once. The sequenced material came from PBMCs or T cells enriched from blood (not recorded which). Every receptor here comes from a woman aged 40 to 49 with acute COVID-19.

This chain uses TRBV9 with TRBJ1-3, with D unresolved. This CDR3 region has 16 residues. Trimming shortened V by 0 bases and J by 4 bases, and 14 bases separated the two germline ends. Germline-derived CDR1 and CDR2 are SGDLS and YYNGEE. The CDR3 coding sequence is TGTGCCAGCAGCGTAGGATCGGGAGTCTCAGGAAACACCATATATTTT. It yields the protein CASSVGSGVSGNTIYF.

The CDR3 bases are TGTGCCAGCACCCTCGGGCAGGGCACCGGGGAGCTGTTTTTT. It yields the protein CASTLGQGTGELFF. The V call is TRBV7-2, the J call TRBJ2-2, with TRBD1 as a possible D gene (5 bases). Trimming removed 7 bases at V and 4 bases at J, with 13 bases between. Germline loops: CDR1 SGHTA, CDR2 FQGNSA. The CDR3 runs 14 residues.

The CDR3 spells CASSLGNTIYF. The CDR3, as DNA: TGTGCCAGCAGTCTCGGAAACACCATATATTTT. The chain is built from TRBV7-8 and TRBJ1-3; D remains ambiguous. The CDR3 spans 11 residues. Trimming stripped 6 bases from V and 4 bases from J, with 4 bases between. CDR1 is SGHVS, CDR2 FQNEAQ, per germline.

V gene TRBV9 combines with J gene TRBJ2-2; D gene uncertain. The V and J ends lost 0 bases and 4 bases respectively, with 7 bases between them. The length of the CDR3 is 14 residues. Germline V CDR1 and CDR2: SGDLS, YYNGEE. Written as DNA, the CDR3 is TGTGCCAGCAGCGTAGCGGTAAGCACCGGGGAGCTGTTTTTT. It is translated as CASSVAVSTGELFF.

The chain employs TRBV7-8 and TRBJ2-1; 8 bases agree with TRBD2. The germline gives CDR1 SGHVS, CDR2 FQNEAQ. The CDR3 is 13 residues long. J gave up 12 bases and V 1 base, and 5 bases lay outside the gene matches. Here the CDR3 DNA reads TGTGCCAGCAGCTTAGTTCGGGGGGGCAGGCAGTTCTTC. It encodes CASSLVRGGRQFF.

V usage is TRBV7-2 and J usage is TRBJ2-5, with D tentatively TRBD2 (6 bases). Germline V gives CDR1 SGHTA, CDR2 FQGNSA. The germline V and J ends were trimmed by 1 base and 2 bases, with 11 bases remaining between them. The CDR3 spans 15 residues. The CDR3 sequence: CASSLESGEQETQYF. As DNA, the CDR3 is TGTGCCAGCAGCTTAGAGTCGGGAGAACAAGAGACCCAGTACTTC.

This rearrangement joins TRBV4-2 to TRBJ2-1, with 10 bases matching TRBD2. The germline V gene has CDR1 LGHNA and CDR2 YNFKEQ. The CDR3 totals 15 residues. The trim removed 5 bases at V and 7 bases at J, leaving 8 bases unmatched. Here the CDR3 reads CASSSRTSGLNEQFF. The CDR3 coding sequence is TGTGCCAGCAGCTCTAGGACTAGCGGATTAAATGAGCAGTTCTTC.

This rearrangement joins TRBV5-1 to TRBJ1-2; 8 positions match TRBD1. The CDR3 contains 15 residues. The V gene's germline CDR1 is SGHRS and CDR2 YFSETQ. V dropped 0 bases and J dropped 0; count of bases not matched to a gene: 1. The CDR3 region is CASSLGQGTNYGYTF. The CDR3 DNA reads TGCGCCAGCAGCTTGGGACAGGGGACTAACTATGGCTACACCTTC.

This sequence joins TRBV7-9 and TRBJ2-1; TRBD2 agrees at 9 bases. This CDR3 has 15 residues. V shed 3 bases, J shed 4 bases, and the junction held 4 bases outside the gene matches. The V gene's germline CDR1 is SEHNR and CDR2 FQNEAQ (reference sequence). CDR3: CASSFRTSAYNEQFF. The DNA for the CDR3 is TGTGCCAGCAGCTTTAGGACTAGCGCTTACAATGAGCAGTTCTTC.

The V and J genes are TRBV19 and TRBJ2-2; 10 positions match TRBD2. The germline CDR1 and CDR2 sequences are LNHDA and SQIVND (reference sequence). V was pared by 3 bases and J by 4 bases, with 2 bases of the junction left unmatched. This CDR3 contains 15 residues. DNA for the CDR3: TGTGCCAGTAGTATTGTAGCGGGAGGCACCGGGGAGCTGTTTTTT. As protein: CASSIVAGGTGELFF.

This chain links TRBV10-3 with TRBJ2-7; 7 positions agree with TRBD1. The germline V gene has CDR1 ENHRY and CDR2 SYGVKD. With 10 bases clipped from V and 6 bases from J, the junction kept 15 bases outside the gene matches. The CDR3 loop spans 14 amino acids. The CDR3 loop reads CATTQMMTGSEQYF. For the CDR3, the DNA is TGTGCCACCACCCAGATGATGACAGGGTCCGAGCAGTACTTC.

The chain carries TRBV28 and TRBJ2-5, with D possibly being TRBD1 (8 bases). Trimming cost V 7 bases and J 5 bases, with 17 bases left between them. CDR3 length: 14 residues. The germline CDR1 and CDR2 sequences are MDHEN and SYDVKM. The DNA of the CDR3 is TGTGCCAGCACCCCTACAGGGGGAGGGGAGACCCAGTACTTC. It yields the protein CASTPTGGGETQYF.

This sequence joins TRBV7-3 and TRBJ1-1, with a weak D call TRBD1 (5 bases). The CDR3 is 14 residues long. V was shortened by 5 bases and J by 4 bases, with 14 bases between the two germline ends. Germline CDR1 SGHTA, CDR2 FQGTGA. The CDR3 DNA follows: TGTGCCAGCAGCGAAGGGGTAGTTCTCACTGAAGCTTTCTTT. This encodes CASSEGVVLTEAFF.

J is TRBJ2-3 and V is TRBV2, with TRBD2 matching over 10 bases. V lost 4 bases and J lost 0; bases outside the gene matches: 1. This CDR3 comprises 15 residues. Germline V gene lookup returns CDR1 SNHLY and CDR2 FYNNEI. The CDR3 DNA follows: TGTGCCAGCAGTGCTAGCGGGGGTAGCACAGATACGCAGTATTTT. Protein: CASSASGGSTDTQYF.

The chain couples TRBV27 to TRBJ2-7; a possible D gene is TRBD2 (5 bases). Germline CDR1 MNHEY, CDR2 SMNVEV (reference sequence). The CDR3 has 12 residues. Trimming removed 6 bases at V and 12 bases at J, with 18 bases between. CDR3 nucleotide sequence: TGTGCCAGCAGCCGCACCTCCAGCGGAGGGTACTTC. This codes for CASSRTSSGGYF.

The chain couples TRBV6-2 or TRBV6-3 to TRBJ1-2; D unclear. Trimming removed 0 bases from V and 2 bases from J, with 13 bases in between. The CDR3 is 16 amino acids. In germline, CDR1 is MNHEY, CDR2 SVGEGT. The CDR3 loop is CASSYSGASGNYGYTF. CDR3 DNA sequence: TGTGCCAGCAGTTACTCGGGAGCCTCCGGGAACTATGGCTACACCTTC.

The J gene is TRBJ2-5, the V gene TRBV7-2, with D perhaps TRBD1 (6 bases). Germline CDR1 and CDR2: SGHTA and FQGNSA. The CDR3 covers 15 residues. Trimming removed 1 base from V and 5 bases from J, with 14 bases in between. The CDR3 reads CASSLGDRIPETQYF. CDR3 DNA: TGTGCCAGCAGCTTAGGAGACAGGATTCCGGAGACCCAGTACTTC. Full variable domain (rest looked up from reference TRBV7-2 and TRBJ2-5): GAGVSQSPSNKVTEKGKDVELRCDPISGHTALYWYRQSLGQGLEFLIYFQGNSAPDKSGLPSDRFSAERTGGSVSTLTIQRTQQEDSAVYLCASSLGDRIPETQYFGPGTRLLVL.